Below are 25 T cell receptor beta chains sequenced from a single sample in a study of blood T cell repertoires in COVID-19 (dated by TCRdb to 2020 to 2022). The library was prepared using the immunoSEQ multiplex PCR assay. Drawn from immuneACCESS, this table holds only the in-frame rearrangements with V and J called that TCRdb kept. Clones are partly lost; checked studies trace under half to an unresolved V gene and leave the rest unexplained. For this sample there are 200,000 to 250,000 clones; nearly 90% appear just once. The ten largest account for around 3% of the sample. Sequenced sample: peripheral blood. The receptors here all came from a man aged 18 to 30 with active or convalescent COVID-19.

This sequence joins TRBV3-1 (or the pseudogene TRBV3-2) and TRBJ1-2; TRBD1 aligns across 7 bases. Germline assignment: CDR1 LGHDT and CDR2 YNNKEL (reference sequence). The J segment lost 3 bases and the V segment lost 3 bases, leaving 1 base of the junction unmatched. The CDR3 is 13 residues long. In nucleotides, the CDR3 is TGTGCCAGCAGCCACGGACAGGACTATGGCTACACCTTC. It specifies CASSHGQDYGYTF.

The chain is built from TRBV9 and TRBJ2-1; D call uncertain. There are 15 residues in the CDR3. Germline CDR1 is SGDLS and CDR2 is YYNGEE. V was shortened by 0 bases and J by 7 bases, with 14 bases between the two germline ends. CDR3: CASSVATRLANEQFF. The CDR3 DNA follows: TGTGCCAGCAGCGTAGCTACGAGACTTGCGAATGAGCAGTTCTTC.

The chain is built from TRBV15 and TRBJ2-1; the D is unclear. This CDR3 contains 14 residues. Trimming took off 3 bases at V and 3 bases at J, with 9 bases between the two ends. From germline, CDR1 is LNHNV and CDR2 YYDKDF (reference sequence). CDR3 protein: CATSRENNYNEQFF. As DNA, the CDR3 is TGTGCCACCAGCAGGGAGAATAACTACAATGAGCAGTTCTTC. Based on the CDR3 plus reference TRBV15 and TRBJ2-1, the full variable domain is DAMVIQNPRYQVTQFGKPVTLSCSQTLNHNVMYWYQQKSSQAPKLLFHYYDKDFNNEADTPDNFQSRRPNTSFCFLDIRSPGLGDTAMYLCATSRENNYNEQFFGPGTRLTVL.

The gene calls are TRBV27 and TRBJ2-1; 8 bases are a match to TRBD2. CDR1 is MNHEY and CDR2 is SMNVEV in the germline V gene (reference sequence). Germline trimming cut 3 bases from V and 7 bases from J; bases unmatched to any gene: 11. There are 16 residues in the CDR3. CDR3 residues: CASSFGVSGNRNEQFF. The DNA of the CDR3 is TGTGCCAGCAGTTTCGGAGTTAGCGGGAATAGAAATGAGCAGTTCTTC.

The V call is TRBV18, the J call TRBJ2-1; TRBD2 matches at 7 bases. This CDR3 comprises 16 residues. Germline lookup yields CDR1 KGHSH and CDR2 LQKENI. Unmatched junction bases numbered 7, after V lost 0 bases and J lost 5 bases. CDR3 DNA sequence: TGTGCCAGCTCACCACCACGCGGGAGTCCAAACAATGAGCAGTTCTTC. Translating gives CASSPPRGSPNNEQFF.

The chain carries TRBV6-5 and TRBJ2-1; D is undetermined. V was trimmed by 0 bases and J by 3 bases, leaving 6 bases between them. The CDR3 is made up of 14 amino acids. Germline loops: CDR1 MNHEY, CDR2 SVGAGI. This CDR3 is CASSYSNSYNEQFF. CDR3 nucleotide sequence: TGTGCCAGCAGTTACTCGAACAGCTACAATGAGCAGTTCTTC.

This chain connects TRBV4-2 to TRBJ1-2; 12 nucleotides align to TRBD1. The V segment lost 4 bases and the J segment 6 bases; nucleotides outside the gene matches: 18. The CDR3 is made up of 19 amino acids. Germline V CDR1 and CDR2: LGHNA, YNFKEQ. The CDR3 loop reads CASSRQIGDRGPLSDGYTF. CDR3 nucleotide sequence: TGTGCCAGCAGCCGCCAAATAGGGGACAGGGGGCCTTTGTCTGATGGCTACACCTTC.

The chain recombines TRBV2 with TRBJ2-1, with 7 nucleotides matching TRBD1. With V trimmed by 5 bases and J by 8 bases, 9 bases remained unmatched. The germline V gene has CDR1 SNHLY and CDR2 FYNNEI. The CDR3 extends over 14 amino acids. The CDR3 region has the DNA TGTGCCAGCAGTACTAACAGGGGCAGCGATGAGCAGTTCTTC. Translated: CASSTNRGSDEQFF.

This clone occurred once. The rearrangement joins TRBV5-6 to TRBJ1-4; tentative D call: TRBD1 (6 bases). Trimming stripped 3 bases from V and 5 bases from J, with 17 bases between. The CDR3 covers 16 residues. Germline V gene sequence: CDR1 SGHDT, CDR2 YYEEEE. This chain's CDR3 is CASSSRGGRRNEKLFF. CDR3 bases: TGTGCCAGCAGCTCAAGAGGGGGACGTAGGAATGAAAAACTGTTTTTT.

The V gene is TRBV28, the J gene TRBJ2-7; 9 nucleotides align to TRBD2. After removal of 6 bases from V and 1 base from J, the junction contained 4 bases not matched to a gene. The germline V gene has CDR1 MDHEN and CDR2 SYDVKM. The CDR3 contains 14 residues. The CDR3 bases are TGTGCCAGCAGATCTAGCGGGAAGTCCTACGAGCAGTACTTC. This translates into CASRSSGKSYEQYF.

The chain carries TRBV6-5 and TRBJ1-1; D unresolved. V lost 6 bases to trimming and J lost 3 bases, with 11 bases between them. Germline V lookup: CDR1 MNHEY, CDR2 SVGAGI. This CDR3 contains 13 residues. The DNA for the CDR3 is TGTGCCAGCAGCCAAAGCTATTACACTGAAGCTTTCTTT. Translating gives CASSQSYYTEAFF.

This chain links TRBV5-6 with TRBJ2-6, with D perhaps TRBD2 (6 bases). Germline values: CDR1 SGHDT, CDR2 YYEEEE. This CDR3 comprises 15 residues. Trimming left V 4 bases short and J 0 bases short, with 8 bases between. This CDR3 reads CASSPGSSGANVLTF. The CDR3 nucleotides are TGTGCCAGCAGCCCCGGGAGCTCTGGGGCCAACGTCCTGACTTTC.

This rearrangement joins TRBV11-2 to TRBJ2-1; 10 bases fit TRBD2. The CDR3 length is 17 residues. Germline V gives CDR1 SGHAT, CDR2 FQNNGV. V lost 0 bases to trimming and J lost 4 bases; unmatched junction nucleotides: 6. CDR3 nucleotide sequence: TGTGCCAGCAGCTTAGATAGCGCTAGCGGGAGATACAATGAGCAGTTCTTC. Its protein is CASSLDSASGRYNEQFF.

The chain is built from TRBV5-1 and TRBJ2-3, with TRBD2 matching 10 bases. From germline, CDR1 is SGHRS and CDR2 YFSETQ. CDR3 length equals 17 residues. The V gene end was trimmed by 1 base and the J gene end by 0 bases; junction bases not matched to a gene: 5. The CDR3 protein is CASSLTSGAPSTDTQYF. In DNA, the CDR3 is TGCGCCAGCAGCTTGACTAGCGGGGCTCCGAGCACAGATACGCAGTATTTT.

This clone is a singleton in its sample. The gene calls are TRBV5-4 and TRBJ1-1, with TRBD1 matching over 8 bases. V shed 0 bases and J 8 bases; nucleotides not matched to a gene: 3. The CDR3 contains 13 residues. The germline CDR1 and CDR2 sequences are SGHNT and YYREEE (reference sequence). The CDR3 region has the DNA TGTGCCAGCAGCTTGGCCAGGGGGCTAGAAGCTTTCTTT. This sequence encodes CASSLARGLEAFF.

V usage is TRBV12-3 or TRBV12-4 and J usage is TRBJ2-1, with D possibly matching TRBD2 (5 bases). The ends were cut back, 8 bases at V and 4 bases at J, with 12 bases in the middle. There are 13 residues in the CDR3. The CDR3 region is CASELAAYNEQFF. CDR3 in DNA: TGTGCCAGCGAGCTAGCCGCATACAATGAGCAGTTCTTC.

The CDR3 DNA reads as TGTGCCAGCAGTGGGACATCCCGGGGGACCCAGTACTTC. It yields the protein CASSGTSRGTQYF. The chain uses TRBV7-2 and TRBJ2-5; D perhaps matches TRBD1 (6 bases). V was trimmed by 6 bases and J by 7 bases, leaving 15 bases between them. The CDR3 covers 13 residues. Germline-derived CDR1 and CDR2 are SGHTA and FQGNSA.

CDR3 in DNA: TGTGCCAGCAGTGCACGCCTAAAGGGACAGGCATATAGCAATCAGCCCCAGCATTTT. Protein sequence: CASSARLKGQAYSNQPQHF. The gene calls are TRBV6-1 and TRBJ1-5, with 8 positions matching TRBD1. Germline CDR1 and CDR2: MNHNS and SASEGT. CDR3 size: 19 residues. V lost 4 bases and J lost 0; bases outside the gene matches: 14.

The chain joins TRBV29-1 to TRBJ2-5; 7 nucleotides match TRBD2. The germline gives CDR1 SQVTM, CDR2 ANQGSEA. Trimming removed 2 bases from V and 5 bases from J; junction bases left unmatched: 23. The CDR3 contains 19 residues. CDR3 nucleotides: TGCAGCGTTGAAATCAGGGCAAGGGGTTTCGACCGGGAGGAGGAGACCCAGTACTTC. It translates to CSVEIRARGFDREEETQYF. Looking up the rest from reference TRBV29-1 and TRBJ2-5 gives the full variable domain: SAVISQKPSRDICQRGTSLTIQCQVDSQVTMMFWYRQQPGQSLTLIATANQGSEATYESGFVIDKFPISRPNLTFSTLTVSNMSPEDSSIYLCSVEIRARGFDREEETQYFGPGTRLLVL.

The chain combines TRBV5-4 with TRBJ2-5; weak D call: TRBD1 (5 bases). In germline, CDR1 is SGHNT, CDR2 YYREEE (reference sequence). The ends were cut back, 1 base at V and 5 bases at J, with 12 bases in the middle. This CDR3 is 14 amino acids long. CDR3 sequence: CASSLLSGRETQYF. The CDR3 DNA follows: TGTGCCAGCAGCTTGTTGTCAGGGCGGGAGACCCAGTACTTC.

The chain carries TRBV30 and TRBJ1-5; 8 bases match TRBD1. Germline V CDR1 and CDR2: GTSNPN, SVGIG (reference sequence). This CDR3 comprises 14 residues. Trimming cost V 1 base and J 7 bases; bases outside gene matches: 6. The CDR3: CAWSASTGVQPQHF. CDR3 coding DNA: TGTGCCTGGAGTGCCTCGACAGGGGTACAGCCCCAGCATTTT.

The table lists this clone with a few counts. The gene calls are TRBV18 and TRBJ1-1; 8 positions match TRBD1. This CDR3 spans 14 amino acids. The ends lost 4 bases at V and 4 bases at J; junction bases unmatched: 5. Germline-derived CDR1 and CDR2 are KGHSH and LQKENI. CDR3 sequence (DNA): TGTGCCAGCTCACGGACAGGGATGGGCACTGAAGCTTTCTTT. This sequence encodes CASSRTGMGTEAFF.

This rearrangement joins TRBV10-3 to TRBJ2-4, with a possible D match to TRBD1 (6 bases). Deletions cut 6 bases from V and 0 bases from J, with 12 bases between. The CDR3 sequence is 15 residues long. CDR1 and CDR2 from the germline V gene are ENHRY and SYGVKD. The CDR3 loop is CAIRSDRKAKNIQYF. The DNA for the CDR3 is TGTGCCATCAGGTCGGACAGAAAAGCCAAAAACATTCAGTACTTC.

This clone was seen once. V is TRBV5-6 and J is TRBJ1-5; D call uncertain. This CDR3 is built from 14 residues. Germline assignment: CDR1 SGHDT and CDR2 YYEEEE. Trimming cost V 0 bases and J 5 bases, with 9 bases left between them. The CDR3 region has the DNA TGTGCCAGCAGCTTGGCCTGGGAGGATCAGCCCCAGCATTTT. It translates to CASSLAWEDQPQHF.

The chain recombines TRBV14 with TRBJ1-4; 8 bases match TRBD1. Trimming at V came to 5 bases and at J to 7 bases, leaving 9 bases not matched to a gene. The CDR3 totals 15 residues. CDR1 is SGHDN, CDR2 FVKESK, per germline. The CDR3 DNA reads TGTGCCAGCAGCATACACAGGGGGTTGCGTGAAAAACTGTTTTTT. The encoded protein is CASSIHRGLREKLFF.